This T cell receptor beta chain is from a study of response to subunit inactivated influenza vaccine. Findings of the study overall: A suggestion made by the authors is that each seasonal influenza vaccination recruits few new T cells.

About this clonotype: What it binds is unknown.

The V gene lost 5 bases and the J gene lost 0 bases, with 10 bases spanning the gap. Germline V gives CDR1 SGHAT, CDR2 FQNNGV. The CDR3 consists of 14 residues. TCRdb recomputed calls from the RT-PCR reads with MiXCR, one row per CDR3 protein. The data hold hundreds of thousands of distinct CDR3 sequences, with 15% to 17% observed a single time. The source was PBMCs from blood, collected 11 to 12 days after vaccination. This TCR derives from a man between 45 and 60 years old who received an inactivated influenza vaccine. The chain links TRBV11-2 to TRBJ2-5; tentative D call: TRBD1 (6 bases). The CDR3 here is CASSADSYQETQYF. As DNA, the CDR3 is TGTGCCAGCAGCGCGGACAGTTACCAAGAGACCCAGTACTTC. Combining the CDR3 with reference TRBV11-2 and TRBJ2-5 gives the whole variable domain EAGVAQSPRYKIIEKRQSVAFWCNPISGHATLYWYQQILGQGPKLLIQFQNNGVVDDSQLPKDRFSAERLKGVDSTLKIQPAKLEDSAVYLCASSADSYQETQYFGPGTRLLVL.